This TCR beta chain came from a study of T-cell memory formation after mild COVID-19 (dated by TCRdb to the early 2020s). The study in broad terms: Most TCR sequence clusters were specific to one of the two donors. In a couple of donors, T-cell clones that expanded and contracted after mild COVID-19 were followed by sequencing TCRalpha and TCRbeta repertoires longitudinally. Two young, previously healthy adult volunteers made up the cohort, one male and one female. Study-wide findings and limitations: The second-wave clones that peaked on day 37 were not confirmed to be SARS-CoV-2 specific. Contracting CD4+ clones were found mainly in CM and EM memory subsets, while CD8+ clones were enriched in EMRA. Only a couple of mild cases were covered in the study, and larger cohorts including severe cases with pre-infection samples were considered necessary. Clones contracting from day 15 to 85 had balanced CD4/CD8 phenotypes, while a second wave expanding from day 15 to 37 was biased towards CD4+. The detection of some responding clones in pre-infection memory suggests that pre-existing cross-reactive memory T cells joined the SARS-CoV-2 response.

The run used an Illumina NovaSeq 6000. Using 5'RACE with constant-segment primers, TCRalpha and TCRbeta cDNA libraries were constructed, with sample barcodes and unique molecular identifiers added in the process. Trizol reagent was used to extract RNA from every sample. Amplification of the libraries took two PCR steps, and the second step added a second sample barcode plus Illumina TruSeq adapters. Libraries were sequenced on an Illumina NovaSeq with 2 x 150 bp paired-end reads. The source study handled its data this way. The reads were demultiplexed and collapsed into UMI-guided consensus sequences using migec v1.2.7. Using mixcr v2.1.11, UMI consensuses were aligned to TRA and TRB V and J templates and then assembled into clonotypes. Clonotypes were classified as expanded or contracted when called significant by both edgeR and NoisET, with noise models trained on biological replicates. edgeR calls used a false discovery rate-adjusted p below 0.01 and a log2 fold-change threshold of 1. PCA with hierarchical clustering of max-normalized trajectories of the 1000 most abundant clonotypes was used as exploratory dynamics analysis. The CD4 or CD8 phenotype of responding clones was assigned using the separately sequenced CD4+ and CD8+ repertoires. Clones were called with MiXCR by TCRdb after fastp trimmed the public reads at Q25, and only in-frame beta chains were retained. Rows are combined by CDR3 protein, so each entry shows the most common genes and DNA. The V and J calls come from TCRdb's annotation, not from the publication. This sample has about 57,000 distinct CDR3 sequences in its table, and 12% of those were observed once. About 25% of the sample is taken by the ten largest.

A few counts support this clonotype. Which antigen it targets is not known. No clone much larger than this one lies a single base away; base qualities are absent. Compared with germline, V lacks 8 bases and J lacks 0 bases; bases without a gene match: 7. Counted from cysteine to phenylalanine, this CDR3 has 14 amino acids. The kept DNA is CDR3 alone, 42 bases in frame from the first base. The germline V gene (reference sequence) supplies CDR1 GTSNPN and CDR2 SVGIG. Ficoll-Paque density gradient centrifugation was used to isolate PBMCs. Sequences were obtained from PBMCs or a T cell subset sorted from them (not recorded which). The clonotype originates from a man aged 18-30 years who had mild COVID-19 (a few samples of this study predate the infection). The sample titles of this study are shuffled in the database, so cell type and time point are left out; the donor was told from shared clones. The chain is assembled from TRBV30 and TRBJ2-1, with 7 central nucleotides matching TRBD1. The CDR3 protein is CAVQGVRSYNEQFF. The nucleotides read TGTGCCGTTCAGGGGGTCCGCTCCTACAATGAGCAGTTCTTC.